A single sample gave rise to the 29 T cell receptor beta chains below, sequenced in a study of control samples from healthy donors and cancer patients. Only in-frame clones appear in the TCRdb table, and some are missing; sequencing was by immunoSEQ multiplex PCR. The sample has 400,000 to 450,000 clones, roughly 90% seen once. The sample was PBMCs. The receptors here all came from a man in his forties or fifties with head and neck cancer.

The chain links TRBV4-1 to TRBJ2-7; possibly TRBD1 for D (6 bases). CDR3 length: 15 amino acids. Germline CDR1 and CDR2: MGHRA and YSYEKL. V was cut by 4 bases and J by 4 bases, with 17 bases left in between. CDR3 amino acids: CASSLRVGAGYEQYF. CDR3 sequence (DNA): TGCGCCAGCAGCCTCAGAGTGGGGGCCGGGTACGAGCAGTACTTC.

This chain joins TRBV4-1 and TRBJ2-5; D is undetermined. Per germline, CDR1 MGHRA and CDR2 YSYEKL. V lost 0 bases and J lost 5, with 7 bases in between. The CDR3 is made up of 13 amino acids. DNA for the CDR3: TGCGCCAGCAGCCAAGATTGGTGGGAGACCCAGTACTTC. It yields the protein CASSQDWWETQYF.

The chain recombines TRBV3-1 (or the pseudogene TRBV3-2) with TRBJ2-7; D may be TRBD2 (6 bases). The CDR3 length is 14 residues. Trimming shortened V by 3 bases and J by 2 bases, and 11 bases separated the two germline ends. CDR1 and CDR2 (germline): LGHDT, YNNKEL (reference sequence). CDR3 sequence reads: CASSHGGAPYEQYF. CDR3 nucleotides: TGTGCCAGCAGCCACGGCGGGGCTCCCTACGAGCAGTACTTC.

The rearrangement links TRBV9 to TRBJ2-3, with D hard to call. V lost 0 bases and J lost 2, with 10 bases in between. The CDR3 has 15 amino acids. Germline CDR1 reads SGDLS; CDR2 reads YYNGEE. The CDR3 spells CASSVGYRNTDTQYF. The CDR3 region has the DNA TGTGCCAGCAGCGTAGGGTACAGAAACACAGATACGCAGTATTTT.

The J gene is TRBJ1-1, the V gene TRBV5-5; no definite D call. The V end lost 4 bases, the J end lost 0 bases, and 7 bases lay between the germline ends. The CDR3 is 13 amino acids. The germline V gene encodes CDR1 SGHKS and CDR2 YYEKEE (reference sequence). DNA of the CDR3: TGTGCCAGCAGCCTAGGGATGAACACTGAAGCTTTCTTT. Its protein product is CASSLGMNTEAFF. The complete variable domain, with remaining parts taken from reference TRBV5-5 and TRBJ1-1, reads DAGVTQSPTHLIKTRGQQVTLRCSPISGHKSVSWYQQVLGQGPQFIFQYYEKEERGRGNFPDRFSARQFPNYSSELNVNALLLGDSALYLCASSLGMNTEAFFGQGTRLTVV.

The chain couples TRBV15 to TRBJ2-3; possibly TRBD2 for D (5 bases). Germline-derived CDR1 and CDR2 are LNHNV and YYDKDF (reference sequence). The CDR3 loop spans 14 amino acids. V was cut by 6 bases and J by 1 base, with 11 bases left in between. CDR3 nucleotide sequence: TGTGCCACCAGTGGGCCACTAGGCACAGATACGCAGTATTTT. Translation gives CATSGPLGTDTQYF.

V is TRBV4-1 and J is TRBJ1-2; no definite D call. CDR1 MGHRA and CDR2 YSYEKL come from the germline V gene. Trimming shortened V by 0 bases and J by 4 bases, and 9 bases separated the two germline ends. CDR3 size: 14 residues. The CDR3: CASSQDTASYGYTF. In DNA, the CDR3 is TGCGCCAGCAGCCAAGATACGGCTAGCTATGGCTACACCTTC.

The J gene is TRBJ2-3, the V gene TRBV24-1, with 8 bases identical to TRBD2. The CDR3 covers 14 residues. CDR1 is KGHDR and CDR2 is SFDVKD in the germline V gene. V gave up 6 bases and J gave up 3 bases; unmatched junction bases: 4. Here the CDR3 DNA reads TGTGCCACCAGTAATCCGGGGGGGACAGATACGCAGTATTTT. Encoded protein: CATSNPGGTDTQYF.

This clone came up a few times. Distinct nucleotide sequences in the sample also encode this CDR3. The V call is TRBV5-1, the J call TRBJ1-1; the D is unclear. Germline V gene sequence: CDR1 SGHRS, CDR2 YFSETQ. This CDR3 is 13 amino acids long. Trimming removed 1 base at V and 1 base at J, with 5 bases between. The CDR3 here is CASSLSPNTEAFF. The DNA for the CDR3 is TGCGCCAGCAGCTTGTCACCGAACACTGAAGCTTTCTTT.

CDR3 protein: CASIPGGGSDYGYTF. In DNA form, the CDR3 reads TGTGCCAGCATCCCTGGCGGAGGGTCAGACTATGGCTACACCTTC. The rearrangement links TRBV28 to TRBJ1-2; D gene ambiguous. Germline CDR1 MDHEN, CDR2 SYDVKM. Trimming removed 7 bases from V and 3 bases from J, with 18 bases in between. The CDR3 runs 15 residues.

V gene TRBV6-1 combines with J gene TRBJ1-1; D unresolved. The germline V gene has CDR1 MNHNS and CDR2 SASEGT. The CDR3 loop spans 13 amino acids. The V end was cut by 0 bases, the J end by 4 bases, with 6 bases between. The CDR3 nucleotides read TGTGCCAGCAGTGAAGCGACGGGCACTGAAGCTTTCTTT. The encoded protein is CASSEATGTEAFF.

As DNA, the CDR3 is TGTGCCAGCAGCTTCGCACAGGGCATACGAAGATTCGATACGCAGTATTTT. The encoded protein is CASSFAQGIRRFDTQYF. The rearrangement joins TRBV11-2 to TRBJ2-3; maybe TRBD1 (6 bases). Germline loops: CDR1 SGHAT, CDR2 FQNNGV. V lost 3 bases to trimming and J lost 6 bases, with 22 bases between them. The CDR3 sequence is 17 residues long.

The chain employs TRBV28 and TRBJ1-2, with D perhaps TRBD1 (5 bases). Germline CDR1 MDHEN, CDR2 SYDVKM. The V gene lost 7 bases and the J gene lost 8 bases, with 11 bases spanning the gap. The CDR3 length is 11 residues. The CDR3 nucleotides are TGTGCCAGCAACGTGGGGCGGGGCTACACCTTC. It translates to CASNVGRGYTF.

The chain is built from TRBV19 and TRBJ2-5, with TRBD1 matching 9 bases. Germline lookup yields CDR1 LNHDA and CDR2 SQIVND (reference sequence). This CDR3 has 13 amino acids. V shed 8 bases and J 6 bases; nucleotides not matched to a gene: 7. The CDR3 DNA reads TGTGCCAGTTTGGACAGGGGATCCCAGACCCAGTACTTC. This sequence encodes CASLDRGSQTQYF. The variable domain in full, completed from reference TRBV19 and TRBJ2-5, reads DGGITQSPKYLFRKEGQNVTLSCEQNLNHDAMYWYRQDPGQGLRLIYYSQIVNDFQKGDIAEGYSVSREKKESFPLTVTSAQKNPTAFYLCASLDRGSQTQYFGPGTRLLVL.

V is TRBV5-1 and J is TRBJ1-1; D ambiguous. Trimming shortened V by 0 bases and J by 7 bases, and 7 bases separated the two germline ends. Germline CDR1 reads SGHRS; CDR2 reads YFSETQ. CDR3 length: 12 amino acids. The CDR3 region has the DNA TGCGCCAGCAGCTTGGGGGCCAGTGAAGCTTTCTTT. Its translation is CASSLGASEAFF.

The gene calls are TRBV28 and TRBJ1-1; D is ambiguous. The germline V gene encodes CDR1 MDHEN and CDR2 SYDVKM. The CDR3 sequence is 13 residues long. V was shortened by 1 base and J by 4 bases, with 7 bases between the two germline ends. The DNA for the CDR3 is TGTGCCAGCAGTTTATTACCTCCCACTGAAGCTTTCTTT. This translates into CASSLLPPTEAFF.

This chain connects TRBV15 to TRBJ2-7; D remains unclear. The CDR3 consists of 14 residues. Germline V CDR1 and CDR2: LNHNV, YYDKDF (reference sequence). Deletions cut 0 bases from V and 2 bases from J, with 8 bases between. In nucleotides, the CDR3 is TGTGCCACCAGCAGAGAGGGGATAGCCTACGAGCAGTACTTC. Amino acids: CATSREGIAYEQYF.

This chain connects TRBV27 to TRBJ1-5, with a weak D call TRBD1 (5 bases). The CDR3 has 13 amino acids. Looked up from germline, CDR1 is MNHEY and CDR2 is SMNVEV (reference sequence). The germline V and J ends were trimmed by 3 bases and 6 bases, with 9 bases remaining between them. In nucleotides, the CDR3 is TGTGCCAGCAGTTTGGCAGGGCCTCAGCCCCAGCATTTT. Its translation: CASSLAGPQPQHF.

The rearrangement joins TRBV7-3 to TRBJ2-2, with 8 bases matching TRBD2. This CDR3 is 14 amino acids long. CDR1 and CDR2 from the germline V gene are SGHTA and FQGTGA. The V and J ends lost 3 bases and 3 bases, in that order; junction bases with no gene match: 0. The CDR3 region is CASSLTSDTGELFF. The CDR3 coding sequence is TGTGCCAGCAGCTTGACTAGCGACACCGGGGAGCTGTTTTTT.

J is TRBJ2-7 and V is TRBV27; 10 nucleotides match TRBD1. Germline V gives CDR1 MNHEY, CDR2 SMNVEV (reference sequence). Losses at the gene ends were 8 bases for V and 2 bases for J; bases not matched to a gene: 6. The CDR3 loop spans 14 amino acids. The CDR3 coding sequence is TGTGCCAGCTACGGGACAGGGGCCCCCTACGAGCAGTACTTC. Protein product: CASYGTGAPYEQYF.

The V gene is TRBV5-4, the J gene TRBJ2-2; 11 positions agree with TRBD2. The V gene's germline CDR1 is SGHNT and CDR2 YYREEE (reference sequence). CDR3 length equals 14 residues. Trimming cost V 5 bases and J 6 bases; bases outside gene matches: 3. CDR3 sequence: CASRLAGVPGELFF. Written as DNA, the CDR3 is TGTGCCAGCAGACTAGCGGGAGTCCCCGGGGAGCTGTTTTTT.

CDR3 coding DNA: TGTGCCAGCGGGCGTGGACCTGGGGTCACTGAAGCTTTCTTT. Encoded protein: CASGRGPGVTEAFF. This sequence joins TRBV3-1 (or the pseudogene TRBV3-2) and TRBJ1-1; D gene ambiguous. Per germline, CDR1 LGHDT and CDR2 YNNKEL (reference sequence). There are 14 residues in the CDR3. Trimming cost V 8 bases and J 4 bases, with 17 bases left between them.

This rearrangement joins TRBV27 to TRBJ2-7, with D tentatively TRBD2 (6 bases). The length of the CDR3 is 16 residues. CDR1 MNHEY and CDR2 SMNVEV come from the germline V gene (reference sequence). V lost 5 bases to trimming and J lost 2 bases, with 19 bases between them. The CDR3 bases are TGTGCCAGCAGTGGTGGGACTCGGATCCCGACCTACGAGCAGTACTTC. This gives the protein CASSGGTRIPTYEQYF.

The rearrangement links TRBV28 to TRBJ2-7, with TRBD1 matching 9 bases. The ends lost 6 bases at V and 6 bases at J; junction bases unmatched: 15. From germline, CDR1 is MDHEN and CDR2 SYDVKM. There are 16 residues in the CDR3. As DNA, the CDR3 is TGTGCCAGCAGCACCCGTTCCTGGACAGGGGTATTCGAGCAGTACTTC. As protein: CASSTRSWTGVFEQYF.

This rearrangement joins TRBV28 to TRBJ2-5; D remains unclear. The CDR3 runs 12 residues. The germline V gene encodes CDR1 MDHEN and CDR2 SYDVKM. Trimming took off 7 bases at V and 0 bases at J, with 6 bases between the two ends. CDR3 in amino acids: CASMDNQETQYF. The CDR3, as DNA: TGTGCCAGCATGGATAACCAAGAGACCCAGTACTTC. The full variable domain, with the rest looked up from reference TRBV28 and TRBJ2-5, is DVKVTQSSRYLVKRTGEKVFLECVQDMDHENMFWYRQDPGLGLRLIYFSYDVKMKEKGDIPEGYSVSREKKERFSLILESASTNQTSMYLCASMDNQETQYFGPGTRLLVL.

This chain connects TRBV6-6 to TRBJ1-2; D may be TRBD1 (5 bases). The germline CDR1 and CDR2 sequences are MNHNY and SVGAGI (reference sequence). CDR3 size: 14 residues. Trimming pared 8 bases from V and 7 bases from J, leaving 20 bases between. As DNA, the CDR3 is TGTGCCAGCGACCCAGGGCCCAGCGGCTCTGGCTACACCTTC. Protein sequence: CASDPGPSGSGYTF.

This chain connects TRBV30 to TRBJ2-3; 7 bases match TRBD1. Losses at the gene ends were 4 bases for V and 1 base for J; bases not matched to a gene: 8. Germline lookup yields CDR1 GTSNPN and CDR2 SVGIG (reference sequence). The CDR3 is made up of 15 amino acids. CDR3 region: CAWKKGARGTDTQYF. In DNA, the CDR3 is TGTGCCTGGAAAAAGGGGGCGCGGGGCACAGATACGCAGTATTTT.

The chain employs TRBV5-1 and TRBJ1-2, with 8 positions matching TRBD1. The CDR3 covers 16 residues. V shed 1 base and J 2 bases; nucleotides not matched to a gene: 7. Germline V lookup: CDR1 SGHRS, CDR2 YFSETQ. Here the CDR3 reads CASSLLGGQVNYGYTF. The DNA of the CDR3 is TGCGCCAGCAGCTTGCTGGGGGGACAGGTGAACTATGGCTACACCTTC.

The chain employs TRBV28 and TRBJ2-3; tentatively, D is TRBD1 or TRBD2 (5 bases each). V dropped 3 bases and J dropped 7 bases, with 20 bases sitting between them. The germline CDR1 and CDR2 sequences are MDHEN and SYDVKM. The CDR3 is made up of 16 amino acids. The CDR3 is CASSFNGAQNRNTQYF. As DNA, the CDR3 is TGTGCCAGCAGTTTTAACGGGGCGCAAAATAGAAATACGCAGTATTTT.